A single sample gave rise to the 20 T cell receptor beta chains below, sequenced in a study of shared clonotypes between healthy human individuals. Libraries were prepared by immunoSEQ multiplex PCR; TCRdb keeps only in-frame clonotypes and omits some of them. The sample lists about 320,000 clones, roughly 91% seen once, with roughly 16% in the top ten. The sample consisted of memory CD8+ T cells sorted from blood. The subset: CD45RO+ cells pooled with CCR7-negative TemRA cells. The receptors derive from a man between 18 and 29 years old in good health.

The V gene is TRBV5-6, the J gene TRBJ2-5; no clear D. The CDR3 sequence is 11 residues long. With 4 bases removed from V and 12 bases from J, the gap between germline ends came to 13 bases. Germline CDR1 reads SGHDT; CDR2 reads YYEEEE. CDR3 in amino acids: CASSLGAVEYF. CDR3 sequence (DNA): TGTGCCAGCAGCCTAGGTGCCGTAGAGTACTTC.

This chain links TRBV27 with TRBJ2-3; D might be TRBD1 (6 bases). The CDR3 consists of 14 residues. Germline CDR1 is MNHEY and CDR2 is SMNVEV (reference sequence). V lost 1 base to trimming and J lost 5 bases, with 10 bases between them. The CDR3 DNA sequence: TGTGCCAGCAGTTTATGGGGGCCCGGAGATACGCAGTATTTT. Encoded protein: CASSLWGPGDTQYF.

Turning to this clone: This sample also contains other DNA sequences that code for the same CDR3. This rearrangement joins TRBV30 to TRBJ1-1; a weak D match, TRBD1 (5 bases). This CDR3 has 13 residues. Germline CDR1 reads GTSNPN; CDR2 reads SVGIG (reference sequence). The ends were cut back, 0 bases at V and 2 bases at J, with 7 bases in the middle. CDR3 loop: CAWSVDRNTEAFF. The DNA of the CDR3 is TGTGCCTGGAGTGTCGACAGAAACACTGAAGCTTTCTTT.

The gene calls are TRBV4-1 and TRBJ1-5; 8 positions agree with TRBD1. There are 15 residues in the CDR3. Germline loops: CDR1 MGHRA, CDR2 YSYEKL. V lost 5 bases and J lost 8; bases outside the gene matches: 11. The CDR3 nucleotides read TGCGCCAGCAGCACCCCAGGACAGGGTAAAGAGCCCCAGCATTTT. Amino acid sequence: CASSTPGQGKEPQHF.

The chain has TRBV11-2 and TRBJ2-5; D ambiguous. The germline V gene has CDR1 SGHAT and CDR2 FQNNGV. CDR3 length: 11 amino acids. V dropped 3 bases and J dropped 7 bases, with 6 bases sitting between them. The CDR3 spells CASSFSATQYF. CDR3 DNA sequence: TGTGCCAGCAGCTTTTCGGCGACCCAGTACTTC. Drawing the rest from reference TRBV11-2 and TRBJ2-5, the complete variable domain is EAGVAQSPRYKIIEKRQSVAFWCNPISGHATLYWYQQILGQGPKLLIQFQNNGVVDDSQLPKDRFSAERLKGVDSTLKIQPAKLEDSAVYLCASSFSATQYFGPGTRLLVL.

V and J are TRBV5-6 and TRBJ2-1; D gene ambiguous. Trimming took off 4 bases at V and 9 bases at J, with 14 bases between the two ends. Germline loops: CDR1 SGHDT, CDR2 YYEEEE. The CDR3 totals 13 residues. The CDR3 here is CASSPFGGLEQFF. Written as DNA, the CDR3 is TGTGCCAGCAGCCCGTTTGGTGGTCTTGAGCAGTTCTTC.

This sequence joins TRBV27 and TRBJ1-6, with TRBD1 matching over 11 bases. The CDR3 covers 15 residues. In germline, CDR1 is MNHEY, CDR2 SMNVEV (reference sequence). V shed 7 bases, J shed 8 bases, and the junction held 7 bases outside the gene matches. In DNA form, the CDR3 reads TGTGCCAGCACCCAAGCGGGACAGGGGGATTCACCCCTCCACTTT. Translation: CASTQAGQGDSPLHF.

The chain couples TRBV4-1 to TRBJ1-2; D unresolved. The V gene's germline CDR1 is MGHRA and CDR2 YSYEKL. This CDR3 region has 14 residues. V lost 1 base and J lost 4, with 10 bases in between. This CDR3 reads CASSQVNGFYGYTF. The CDR3 DNA reads TGCGCCAGCAGCCAAGTCAACGGATTCTATGGCTACACCTTC.

The chain uses TRBV4-1 and TRBJ2-7; TRBD2 might be the D (6 bases). The CDR3 runs to 17 residues. The V end was cut by 4 bases, the J end by 3 bases, with 22 bases between. CDR1 and CDR2 (germline): MGHRA, YSYEKL. Here the CDR3 DNA reads TGCGCCAGCAGCCTCAAGAGTGGCAGCGGGCAATACTACGAGCAGTACTTC. Translated: CASSLKSGSGQYYEQYF.

The chain links TRBV7-2 to TRBJ1-1; D is perhaps TRBD1 (5 bases). The CDR3 covers 16 residues. Germline V CDR1 and CDR2: SGHTA, FQGNSA. The V gene lost 4 bases and the J gene lost 0 bases, with 15 bases spanning the gap. The CDR3 region is CASSWGTERLNTEAFF. The CDR3, as DNA: TGTGCCAGCAGCTGGGGGACCGAGCGCTTGAACACTGAAGCTTTCTTT.

This sequence joins TRBV7-9 and TRBJ1-6; tentatively, D is TRBD1 (5 bases). Trimming shortened V by 2 bases and J by 1 base, and 12 bases separated the two germline ends. The CDR3 extends over 17 amino acids. Germline V gives CDR1 SEHNR, CDR2 FQNEAQ (reference sequence). The CDR3 loop is CASSLLNRGSYNSPLHF. The CDR3 bases are TGTGCCAGCAGCTTATTAAATCGGGGGTCCTATAATTCACCCCTCCACTTT.

The rearrangement links TRBV6-5 to TRBJ2-5; the D is unclear. Trimming shortened V by 0 bases and J by 2 bases, and 7 bases separated the two germline ends. The CDR3 length is 14 residues. Per germline, CDR1 MNHEY and CDR2 SVGAGI. Here the CDR3 DNA reads TGTGCCAGCAGTTACTCGATCCCACAAGAGACCCAGTACTTC. Its translation is CASSYSIPQETQYF.

The genes are TRBV27 and TRBJ1-4; D is unclear. The V and J ends lost 2 bases and 9 bases respectively, with 10 bases between them. Germline V gene sequence: CDR1 MNHEY, CDR2 SMNVEV (reference sequence). CDR3 size: 13 residues. The CDR3 loop is CASSLQESQKLFF. CDR3 in DNA: TGTGCCAGCAGTTTACAGGAGTCCCAAAAACTGTTTTTT.

The V and J genes are TRBV4-1 and TRBJ1-6, with D perhaps TRBD1 (6 bases). The CDR3 covers 18 residues. Trimming left V 2 bases short and J 6 bases short, with 20 bases between. The germline V gene encodes CDR1 MGHRA and CDR2 YSYEKL. CDR3 region: CASSQSVYLDSLNSPLHF. In DNA form, the CDR3 reads TGCGCCAGCAGCCAATCCGTTTATCTGGACAGCCTTAATTCACCCCTCCACTTT.

The chain links TRBV10-3 to TRBJ2-5, with 11 nucleotides matching TRBD1. The J segment lost 4 bases and the V segment lost 0 bases, leaving 7 bases of the junction unmatched. The CDR3 sequence is 17 residues long. Per the germline V gene, CDR1 is ENHRY and CDR2 is SYGVKD. CDR3 DNA: TGTGCCATCAGTGAGTCCCCGGACAGGGGGCTTGGAGAGACCCAGTACTTC. It is translated as CAISESPDRGLGETQYF.

This clone has only one observation. The chain uses TRBV5-1 and TRBJ1-4; D not resolved. The CDR3 has 13 amino acids. In germline, CDR1 is SGHRS, CDR2 YFSETQ. V was shortened by 2 bases and J by 6 bases, with 8 bases between the two germline ends. CDR3 sequence reads: CASSFLADEKLFF. The CDR3 nucleotides read TGCGCCAGCAGCTTCCTGGCAGATGAAAAACTGTTTTTT.

This sequence joins TRBV30 and TRBJ2-1; 7 positions agree with TRBD2. Germline lookup yields CDR1 GTSNPN and CDR2 SVGIG (reference sequence). The CDR3 loop spans 14 amino acids. V shed 1 base, J shed 7 bases, and the junction held 7 bases outside the gene matches. The CDR3 region is CAWSGSGFRNEQFF. In DNA, the CDR3 is TGTGCCTGGAGTGGTAGCGGGTTTAGGAATGAGCAGTTCTTC. Using reference TRBV30 and TRBJ2-1 for the parts outside the CDR3, the full variable domain is SQTIHQWPATLVQPVGSPLSLECTVEGTSNPNLYWYRQAAGRGLQLLFYSVGIGQISSEVPQNLSASRPQDRQFILSSKKLLLSDSGFYLCAWSGSGFRNEQFFGPGTRLTVL.

J is TRBJ2-7 and V is TRBV4-2; D not resolved. Trimming removed 0 bases at V and 0 bases at J, with 9 bases between. CDR3 size: 15 residues. CDR1 LGHNA and CDR2 YNFKEQ come from the germline V gene. CDR3 amino acids: CASSQDQPSSYEQYF. CDR3 DNA sequence: TGTGCCAGCAGCCAAGATCAGCCTAGCTCCTACGAGCAGTACTTC.

This clone was picked up one time. Other DNA variants within this sample encode the same CDR3. The J gene is TRBJ2-3, the V gene TRBV5-4; D is ambiguous. The germline V gene encodes CDR1 SGHNT and CDR2 YYREEE (reference sequence). With 2 bases removed from V and 1 base from J, the gap between germline ends came to 2 bases. This CDR3 comprises 12 residues. The CDR3 sequence: CASSFGTDTQYF. CDR3 DNA sequence: TGTGCCAGCAGCTTCGGCACAGATACGCAGTATTTT.

The V and J genes are TRBV7-6 and TRBJ2-2; D remains ambiguous. Germline lookup yields CDR1 SGHVS and CDR2 FNYEAQ. With 1 base removed from V and 5 bases from J, the gap between germline ends came to 8 bases. This CDR3 is built from 14 residues. CDR3 region: CASSLGAETGELFF. DNA for the CDR3: TGTGCCAGCAGCTTAGGGGCAGAAACCGGGGAGCTGTTTTTT.